This TCR beta chain was sequenced for a study of blood T cells in healthy people across ages. In its sample, this clonotype was seen a few times. Its specificity is unknown. The study, taken as a whole, reports: Older age went with lower TCR beta diversity per million T cells, in a roughly linear way.

A second roughly 7 to 12 cycle PCR used barcoded and J-beta primers. TCRdb passed the 5' RACE reads through MiXCR, listing each CDR3 protein once. This table has about 840,000 distinct CDR3 sequences, around 29% appearing once. In terms of origin and age, donors were healthy Caucasian individuals from Russia aged about 6 to 90. The germline V and J ends were trimmed by 5 bases and 3 bases, with 15 bases remaining between them. The germline gives CDR1 SGHAT, CDR2 FQNNGV. This CDR3 is 15 amino acids long. The same specimen was also included in a second study, on T cells of mothers and their children. That investigation notes: Thymic selection shapes TCR recombination output similarly in related and unrelated pairs.

The receptor's source is a woman aged 40 to 49 in good health. The chain couples TRBV11-2 to TRBJ2-3; no clear D gene. The specimen was blood. The CDR3 region is CASSPTFGWTDTQYF. The CDR3 DNA is TGTGCCAGCAGCCCTACTTTCGGGTGGACAGATACGCAGTATTTT.